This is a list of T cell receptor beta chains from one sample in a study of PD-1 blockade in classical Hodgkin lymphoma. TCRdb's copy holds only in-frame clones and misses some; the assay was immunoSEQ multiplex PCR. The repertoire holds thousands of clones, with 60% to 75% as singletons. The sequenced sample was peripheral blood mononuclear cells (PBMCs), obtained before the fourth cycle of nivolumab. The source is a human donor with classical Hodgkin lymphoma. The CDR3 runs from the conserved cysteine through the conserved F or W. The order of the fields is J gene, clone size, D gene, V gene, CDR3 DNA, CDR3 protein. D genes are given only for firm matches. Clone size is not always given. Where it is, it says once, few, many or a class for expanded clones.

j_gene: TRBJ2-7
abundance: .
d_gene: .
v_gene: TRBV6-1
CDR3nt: TGTGCCAGCAGTGGGTTGTTGGTGGGAATCGAGCAGTACTTC
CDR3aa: CASSGLLVGIEQYF

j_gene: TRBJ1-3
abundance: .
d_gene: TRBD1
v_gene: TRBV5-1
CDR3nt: TGCGCCAGCAGCCCGCAGGGGGACGGAGGAAACACCATATATTTT
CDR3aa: CASSPQGDGGNTIYF

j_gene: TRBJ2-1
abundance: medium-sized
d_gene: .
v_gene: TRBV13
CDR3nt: TGTGCCAGCAGCCGAGCCGAATCCGGACCGTCGCAGTTCTTC
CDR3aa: CASSRAESGPSQFF

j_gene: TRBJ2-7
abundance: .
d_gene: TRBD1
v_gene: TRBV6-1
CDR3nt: TGTGCCAGCAGTATAGACAGGGGGGGAGAGCAGTACTTC
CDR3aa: CASSIDRGGEQYF

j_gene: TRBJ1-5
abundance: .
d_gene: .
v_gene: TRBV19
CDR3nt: TGTGCCAGTAGTGAGTGGGAAGGGGGGGATCAGCCCCAGCATTTT
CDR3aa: CASSEWEGGDQPQHF

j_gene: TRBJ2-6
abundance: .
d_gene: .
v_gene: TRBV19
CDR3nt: TGTGCCAGTAGTATAGAAGGGCTCTCTGGGGCCAACGTCCTGACTTTC
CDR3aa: CASSIEGLSGANVLTF

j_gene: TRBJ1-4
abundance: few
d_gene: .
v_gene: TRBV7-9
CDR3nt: TGTGCCAGCAGCTTAGGAATTAATGAAAAACTGTTTTTT
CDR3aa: CASSLGINEKLFF

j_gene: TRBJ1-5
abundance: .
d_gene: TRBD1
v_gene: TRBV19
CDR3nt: TGTGCCAGTAGTATAGGAACAGGGGAGACTCAGCCCCAGCATTTT
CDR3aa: CASSIGTGETQPQHF

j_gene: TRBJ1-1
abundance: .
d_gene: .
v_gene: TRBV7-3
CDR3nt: TGTGCCAGCAGCTTAAACCCCCTCGCGGGCAGGGAGGGCACTGAAGCTTTCTTT
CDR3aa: CASSLNPLAGREGTEAFF

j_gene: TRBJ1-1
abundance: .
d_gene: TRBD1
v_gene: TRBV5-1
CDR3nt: TGCGCCAGCAGCACAAGACAGGGTTTGGACACTGAAGCTTTCTTT
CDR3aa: CASSTRQGLDTEAFF

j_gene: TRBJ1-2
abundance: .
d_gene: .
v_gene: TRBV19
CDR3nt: TGTGCCAGTAGTGGGACCGGGGGCTATGGCTACACCTTC
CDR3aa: CASSGTGGYGYTF

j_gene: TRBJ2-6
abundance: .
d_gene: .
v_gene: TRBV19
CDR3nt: TGTGCCAGTAGTAGAATACGGGACACCAGCTCTGGGGCCAACGTCCTGACTTTC
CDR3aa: CASSRIRDTSSGANVLTF

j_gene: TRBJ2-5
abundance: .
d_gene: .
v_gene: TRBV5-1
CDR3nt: TGCGCCAGCAGCTTACTAGTGGGAAGAGAGACCCAGTACTTC
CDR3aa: CASSLLVGRETQYF

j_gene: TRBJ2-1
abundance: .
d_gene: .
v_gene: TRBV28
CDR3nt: TGTGCCAGCAGTTTATACGGACTGGGAGTTAACAATGAGCAGTTCTTC
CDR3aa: CASSLYGLGVNNEQFF

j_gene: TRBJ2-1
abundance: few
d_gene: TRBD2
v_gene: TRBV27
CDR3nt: TGTGCCACCAGACTAGCGGGCCTCCCGGGGCATGAGCAGTTCTTC
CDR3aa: CATRLAGLPGHEQFF

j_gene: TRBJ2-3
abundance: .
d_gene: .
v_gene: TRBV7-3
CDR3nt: TGTGCCAGCAGCTTACAGGGTGCAGATACGCAGTATTTT
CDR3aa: CASSLQGADTQYF

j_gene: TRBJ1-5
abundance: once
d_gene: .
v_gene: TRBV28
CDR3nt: TGTGCCAGCAGTTTAGGCGACAGGAATCAGCCCCAGCATTTT
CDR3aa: CASSLGDRNQPQHF

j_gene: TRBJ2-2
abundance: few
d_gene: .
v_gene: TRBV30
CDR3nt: TGTGCCTCCCGCGGGGAGAGCGGGTATGGCGGGGAGCTGTTTTTT
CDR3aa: CASRGESGYGGELFF

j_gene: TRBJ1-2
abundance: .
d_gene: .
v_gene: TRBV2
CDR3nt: TGTGCCAGCAGTGAAGCGGGGGGCAGCGGCTATGGCTACACCTTC
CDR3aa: CASSEAGGSGYGYTF

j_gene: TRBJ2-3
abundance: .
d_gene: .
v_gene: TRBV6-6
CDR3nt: TGTGCCAGCAACACGGGGCAAGAGGGGCATACGCAGTATTTT
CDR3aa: CASNTGQEGHTQYF

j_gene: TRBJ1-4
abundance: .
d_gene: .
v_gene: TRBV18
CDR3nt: TGTGCCAGGAGATGGACGTTGTTGTGTGAAAAACTGTTTTTT
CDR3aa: CARRWTLLCEKLFF

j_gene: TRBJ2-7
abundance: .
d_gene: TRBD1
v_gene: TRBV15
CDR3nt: TGTGCCACCAGCTCAGAGCAGGGGACAGGGATGGACGAGCAGTACTTC
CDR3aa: CATSSEQGTGMDEQYF

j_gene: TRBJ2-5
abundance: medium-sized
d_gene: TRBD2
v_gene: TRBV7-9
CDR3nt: TGTGCCAGCAGCGACACTAGCGGGGGCGAGACCCAGTACTTC
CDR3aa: CASSDTSGGETQYF

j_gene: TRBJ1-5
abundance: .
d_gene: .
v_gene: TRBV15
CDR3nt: TGTGCCACCAGCAGAGACCCTAATGGAAATCAGCCCCAGCATTTT
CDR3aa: CATSRDPNGNQPQHF

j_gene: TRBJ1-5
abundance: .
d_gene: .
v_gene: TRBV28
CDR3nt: TGTGCCAGCAGTTTAGGAGGGTTGAAGCCCCAGCATTTT
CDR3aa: CASSLGGLKPQHF

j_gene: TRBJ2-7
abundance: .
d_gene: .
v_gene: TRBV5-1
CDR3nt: TGCGCCAGCAGCAGTGGACGGAACTACGAGCAGTACTTC
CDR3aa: CASSSGRNYEQYF

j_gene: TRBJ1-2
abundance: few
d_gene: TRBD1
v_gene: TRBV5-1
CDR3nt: TGCGCCAGCAGCACAGGACAGGAGTTTAACTATGGCTACACCTTC
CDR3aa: CASSTGQEFNYGYTF

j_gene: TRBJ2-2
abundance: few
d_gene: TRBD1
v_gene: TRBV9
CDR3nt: TGTGCCAGCAGTCATACAGGGGGGACGAACACCGGGGAGCTGTTTTTT
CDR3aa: CASSHTGGTNTGELFF

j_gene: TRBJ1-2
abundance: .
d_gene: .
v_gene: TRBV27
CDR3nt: TGTGCCAGCAGTTTAAGGGGGGCTAACTATGGCTACACCTTC
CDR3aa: CASSLRGANYGYTF